The source of this T cell receptor (beta chain) is a study of T cell responses to AZD1222 COVID-19 vaccine. Study results and caveats: Distributed over spike, vaccine-associated CD4 TCRs predominated at 160-218 and 743-854. Reportedly, nearly half of unique spike TCRs recognized epitopes outside B.1.351/B.1.1.7 mutations. The donor group comprised mostly white British people and more females; the analysis possibly underestimated clonal diversity.

TCRdb's copy holds only in-frame clones and misses some; the assay was immunoSEQ multiplex PCR. The data contain roughly 67,000 clones, about nine tenths of them singletons. About this clone itself: The antigen remains unidentified.

The CDR3 is 15 amino acids. J was trimmed by 7 bases and V by 1 base; bases with no gene match: 5. CDR1 LNHDA and CDR2 SQIVND come from the germline V gene (reference sequence). This receptor was taken from an adult in good health. This specimen was peripheral blood, taken on day 0 of AZD1222 vaccination. J is TRBJ1-5 and V is TRBV19; 9 bases match TRBD1. CDR3 sequence: CASSIGTGVRQPQHF. The CDR3 bases are TGTGCCAGTAGTATAGGGACAGGGGTTCGCCAGCCCCAGCATTTT.